A single sample is the source of the 29 T cell receptor beta chains below, sequenced in a study of blood T cell repertoires in COVID-19. Here immunoSEQ multiplex PCR was the method, and the copy in TCRdb shows in-frame clones only, minus some. Among 100,000 to 150,000 clones listed, about 90% were seen once. Sample: peripheral blood. These receptors were collected from a woman aged 55-69 years with acute or convalescent COVID-19.

The chain has TRBV9 and TRBJ1-6; no clear D. V was pared by 0 bases and J by 3 bases, with 7 bases between. This CDR3 region has 15 residues. Germline CDR1 and CDR2: SGDLS and YYNGEE. CDR3 in DNA: TGTGCCAGCAGCGTAGATTCAGACTATAATTCACCCCTCCACTTT. Encoded protein: CASSVDSDYNSPLHF.

V is TRBV24-1 and J is TRBJ2-7, with TRBD2 as a possible D gene (8 bases). CDR1 and CDR2 from the germline V gene are KGHDR and SFDVKD. Between the trimmed V and J ends, which lost 5 bases and 2 bases, there was a span of 15 bases. The CDR3 runs to 15 residues. The CDR3 spells CATSAGGDRTYEQYF. The DNA for the CDR3 is TGTGCCACCAGTGCGGGGGGGGACAGAACCTACGAGCAGTACTTC.

This clone was seen many times. V gene TRBV12-3 or TRBV12-4 combines with J gene TRBJ2-1; no reliable D call. The ends were cut back, 2 bases at V and 9 bases at J, with 11 bases in the middle. The CDR3 sequence is 13 residues long. CDR3 protein: CASSLHTPGEQFF. In nucleotides, the CDR3 is TGTGCCAGCAGTTTACACACGCCAGGTGAGCAGTTCTTC.

The genes are TRBV28 and TRBJ2-5; D not certain. The V and J ends lost 6 bases and 2 bases respectively, with 10 bases between them. Germline CDR1 MDHEN, CDR2 SYDVKM. The CDR3 sequence is 13 residues long. This chain's CDR3 is CASRPLPQETQYF. In nucleotides, the CDR3 is TGTGCCAGCAGACCACTTCCGCAAGAGACCCAGTACTTC.

This clone has only one observation. The chain links TRBV6-5 to TRBJ2-3, with D maybe TRBD1 (5 bases). Germline CDR1 and CDR2: MNHEY and SVGAGI. Trimming cost V 7 bases and J 3 bases, with 11 bases left between them. There are 13 residues in the CDR3. CDR3 region: CASTMGQTDTQYF. The DNA for the CDR3 is TGTGCCAGCACGATGGGGCAGACAGATACGCAGTATTTT.

The chain joins TRBV28 to TRBJ1-2, with 7 bases lining up with TRBD1. Unmatched junction bases numbered 5, after V lost 3 bases and J lost 4 bases. Germline V gene lookup returns CDR1 MDHEN and CDR2 SYDVKM. This CDR3 is 14 amino acids long. CDR3 loop: CASSLTGLGYGYTF. As DNA, the CDR3 is TGTGCCAGCAGTTTGACAGGGCTGGGCTATGGCTACACCTTC.

The gene calls are TRBV11-3 and TRBJ2-1, with 10 bases fitting TRBD2. This CDR3 is built from 17 residues. Looked up from germline, CDR1 is SGHNT and CDR2 is YENEEA. J gave up 2 bases and V 5 bases, and 9 bases lay outside the gene matches. The CDR3 loop reads CASSRQPLAGAYNEQFF. The CDR3 region has the DNA TGTGCCAGCAGCCGCCAACCCCTAGCGGGAGCCTACAATGAGCAGTTCTTC.

As for this clone: This same CDR3 is encoded by further DNA sequences in the sample. This rearrangement joins TRBV30 to TRBJ1-4; 7 nucleotides agree with TRBD1. CDR1 GTSNPN and CDR2 SVGIG come from the germline V gene (reference sequence). After removal of 0 bases from V and 4 bases from J, the junction contained 5 bases not matched to a gene. The CDR3 sequence is 15 residues long. The chain's CDR3 is CAWSVPRQGNEKLFF. For the CDR3, the DNA is TGTGCCTGGAGTGTACCTAGACAGGGTAATGAAAAACTGTTTTTT.

The count of this clone is one. V is TRBV19 and J is TRBJ1-5; 7 bases line up with TRBD1. The germline V gene has CDR1 LNHDA and CDR2 SQIVND (reference sequence). This CDR3 contains 21 residues. The ends lost 10 bases at V and 0 bases at J; junction bases unmatched: 27. CDR3 nucleotides: TGTGCCACAAGACCGCGAGGGGACAGAAGCCCTTCGAGGTATAGCAATCAGCCCCAGCATTTT. Its protein is CATRPRGDRSPSRYSNQPQHF.

The table lists this clone with a count of one. This chain joins TRBV28 and TRBJ1-4; perhaps TRBD1 as D (5 bases). This CDR3 has 14 amino acids. Per the germline V gene, CDR1 is MDHEN and CDR2 is SYDVKM. The V end was cut by 7 bases, the J end by 4 bases, with 13 bases between. This CDR3 reads CASTFGGLNEKLFF. DNA of the CDR3: TGTGCCAGCACCTTCGGGGGACTTAATGAAAAACTGTTTTTT.

V and J are TRBV7-9 and TRBJ2-5, with 10 bases matching TRBD2. This CDR3 has 17 amino acids. CDR1 is SEHNR, CDR2 FQNEAQ, per germline (reference sequence). Losses at the gene ends were 5 bases for V and 5 bases for J; bases not matched to a gene: 14. The CDR3 DNA reads as TGTGCCAGCAGCATCCTTGGGCTAGCGGGAGATGGGGAGACCCAGTACTTC. Translating it yields CASSILGLAGDGETQYF.

Of note for this clone: A read error may account for a junction end that differs from germline. V gene TRBV30 combines with J gene TRBJ2-5, with D perhaps TRBD1 (6 bases). This CDR3 contains 13 residues. The germline CDR1 and CDR2 sequences are GTSNPN and SVGIG (reference sequence). CDR3 DNA sequence: TGTGCCCTGTCGCGACAGGCCCAAGAGGCCCAGTACTTC. It codes for CALSRQAQEAQYF.

The CDR3 sequence is CASSLGREQFF. CDR3 coding DNA: TGTGCCAGCAGCTTGGGGCGGGAGCAGTTCTTC. The chain is built from TRBV7-3 and TRBJ2-1; TRBD1 might be the D (5 bases). V was cut by 3 bases and J by 10 bases, with 7 bases left in between. Germline CDR1 and CDR2: SGHTA and FQGTGA. The CDR3 is made up of 11 amino acids.

The V gene is TRBV19, the J gene TRBJ2-1, with TRBD1 identical over 9 bases. The CDR3 is 15 residues long. J lost 9 bases, V lost 6 bases, and 12 bases had no gene match. Germline CDR1 and CDR2: LNHDA and SQIVND (reference sequence). The CDR3 here is CASRGGWDRAGEQFF. CDR3 nucleotide sequence: TGTGCCAGTAGAGGGGGCTGGGACAGGGCAGGTGAGCAGTTCTTC. The variable domain in full, completed from reference TRBV19 and TRBJ2-1, reads DGGITQSPKYLFRKEGQNVTLSCEQNLNHDAMYWYRQDPGQGLRLIYYSQIVNDFQKGDIAEGYSVSREKKESFPLTVTSAQKNPTAFYLCASRGGWDRAGEQFFGPGTRLTVL.

The chain couples TRBV28 to TRBJ2-1; 10 bases fit TRBD1. From germline, CDR1 is MDHEN and CDR2 SYDVKM. The V segment lost 2 bases and the J segment 5 bases; nucleotides outside the gene matches: 9. The CDR3 loop spans 17 amino acids. The CDR3 is CASSLSPGTGEDNEQFF. In nucleotides, the CDR3 is TGTGCCAGCAGTTTAAGCCCCGGGACAGGGGAGGACAATGAGCAGTTCTTC.

Details on this clone: Additional DNA sequences in this sample encode the identical CDR3. The chain couples TRBV2 to TRBJ1-5, with 10 positions matching TRBD1. Trimming cost V 5 bases and J 4 bases; bases outside gene matches: 5. The germline CDR1 and CDR2 sequences are SNHLY and FYNNEI. CDR3 length: 15 amino acids. CDR3 loop: CASSPGTGVNQPQHF. CDR3 nucleotide sequence: TGTGCCAGCAGTCCCGGGACAGGGGTGAATCAGCCCCAGCATTTT.

The chain combines TRBV5-1 with TRBJ1-6, with TRBD1 matching 7 bases. J gave up 7 bases and V 1 base, and 5 bases lay outside the gene matches. Germline lookup yields CDR1 SGHRS and CDR2 YFSETQ. The CDR3 consists of 15 residues. The CDR3 region is CASSLRTGYNSPLHF. Written as DNA, the CDR3 is TGCGCCAGCAGCTTGAGGACAGGATACAATTCACCCCTCCACTTT.

The rearrangement links TRBV29-1 to TRBJ1-2; no clear D. Germline V gene sequence: CDR1 SQVTM, CDR2 ANQGSEA. There are 14 residues in the CDR3. Trimming stripped 2 bases from V and 8 bases from J, with 18 bases between. The chain's CDR3 is CSVEIAGLGWGYTF. DNA for the CDR3: TGCAGCGTTGAAATCGCAGGTTTGGGTTGGGGCTACACCTTC.

This chain connects TRBV7-9 to TRBJ1-2, with a tentative D call TRBD1 (5 bases). V was trimmed by 1 base and J by 2 bases, leaving 5 bases between them. Germline V CDR1 and CDR2: SEHNR, FQNEAQ (reference sequence). The CDR3 is 13 residues long. CDR3 sequence (DNA): TGTGCCAGCAGCTTAGAGGGGAACTATGGCTACACCTTC. Its translation is CASSLEGNYGYTF.

The rearrangement links TRBV5-4 to TRBJ2-2; 12 positions match TRBD1. V lost 4 bases, J lost 7 bases, and 5 bases stayed unmatched. The CDR3 has 15 amino acids. Germline V gene data show CDR1 as SGHNT and CDR2 as YYREEE (reference sequence). CDR3 loop: CASSAGTGGLGELFF. The CDR3 nucleotides read TGTGCCAGCAGCGCCGGGACAGGGGGCCTCGGGGAGCTGTTTTTT.

V is TRBV3-1 (or the pseudogene TRBV3-2) and J is TRBJ2-5; D not certain. Trimming shortened V by 4 bases and J by 4 bases, and 13 bases separated the two germline ends. This CDR3 is 14 amino acids long. Germline values: CDR1 LGHDT, CDR2 YNNKEL (reference sequence). The CDR3 DNA is TGTGCCAGCAGCCGTCAGAACCCGGGAGAGACCCAGTACTTC. Amino acids: CASSRQNPGETQYF.

V and J are TRBV2 and TRBJ1-4; 9 bases map to TRBD1. The V gene end was trimmed by 6 bases and the J gene end by 3 bases; junction bases not matched to a gene: 5. CDR1 is SNHLY, CDR2 FYNNEI, per germline. CDR3 length equals 15 residues. The CDR3 sequence is CASREGTGPNEKLFF. In nucleotides, the CDR3 is TGTGCCAGCAGAGAGGGGACAGGGCCTAATGAAAAACTGTTTTTT.

The table lists this clone with a few counts. This chain joins TRBV5-6 and TRBJ2-4; 7 bases line up with TRBD2. After removal of 2 bases from V and 6 bases from J, the junction contained 5 bases not matched to a gene. CDR1 and CDR2 from the germline V gene are SGHDT and YYEEEE. The CDR3 is 14 residues long. CDR3 in amino acids: CASSLMTSRNIQYF. The CDR3 nucleotides read TGTGCCAGCAGCTTAATGACTAGCAGAAACATTCAGTACTTC.

The chain combines TRBV19 with TRBJ1-2; 8 bases align to TRBD1. Germline V lookup: CDR1 LNHDA, CDR2 SQIVND (reference sequence). Germline trimming cut 5 bases from V and 3 bases from J; bases unmatched to any gene: 11. The CDR3 extends over 16 amino acids. CDR3 sequence reads: CASSRQGFTPYYGYTF. The DNA for the CDR3 is TGTGCCAGTAGTCGACAGGGGTTTACCCCCTACTATGGCTACACCTTC.

The chain couples TRBV5-1 to TRBJ2-1; 8 nucleotides line up with TRBD2. This CDR3 spans 16 amino acids. The V and J ends lost 4 bases and 0 bases, in that order; junction bases with no gene match: 6. Germline V lookup: CDR1 SGHRS, CDR2 YFSETQ. CDR3 in amino acids: CASSPGGAPSYNEQFF. CDR3 bases: TGCGCCAGCAGCCCCGGGGGGGCGCCCTCCTACAATGAGCAGTTCTTC.

The CDR3 spells CASSYSGGGRTDTQYF. In DNA, the CDR3 is TGTGCCAGCAGTTACTCTGGGGGAGGGCGCACAGATACGCAGTATTTT. The J gene is TRBJ2-3, the V gene TRBV6-5; 7 bases map to TRBD2. This CDR3 region has 16 residues. CDR1 and CDR2 from the germline V gene are MNHEY and SVGAGI. Germline trimming cut 0 bases from V and 1 base from J; bases unmatched to any gene: 4.

The chain joins TRBV5-1 to TRBJ1-5, with unresolved D. CDR1 and CDR2 from the germline V gene are SGHRS and YFSETQ. V lost 0 bases and J 5 bases, leaving 9 bases between the germline ends. The CDR3 consists of 14 residues. The CDR3: CASSLESSHQPQHF. CDR3 DNA sequence: TGCGCCAGCAGCTTGGAGTCAAGCCATCAGCCCCAGCATTTT. Full variable domain (missing parts from reference TRBV5-1 and TRBJ1-5): KAGVTQTPRYLIKTRGQQVTLSCSPISGHRSVSWYQQTPGQGLQFLFEYFSETQRNKGNFPGRFSGRQFSNSRSEMNVSTLELGDSALYLCASSLESSHQPQHFGDGTRLSIL.

The rearrangement joins TRBV6-5 to TRBJ1-1, with 8 nucleotides matching TRBD1. V lost 6 bases, J lost 5 bases, and 8 bases stayed unmatched. In germline, CDR1 is MNHEY, CDR2 SVGAGI. CDR3 size: 14 residues. The CDR3 DNA reads TGTGCCAGCAGGATGGACAGGGTAAAAACTGAAGCTTTCTTT. Translation: CASRMDRVKTEAFF.

This sequence joins TRBV2 and TRBJ2-1; possible D gene TRBD2, 6 bases. Trimming removed 3 bases from V and 6 bases from J, with 15 bases in between. There are 15 residues in the CDR3. CDR1 is SNHLY and CDR2 is FYNNEI in the germline V gene. The CDR3: CASSEGGSSLNEQFF. DNA of the CDR3: TGTGCCAGCAGTGAGGGGGGTAGCAGCCTCAATGAGCAGTTCTTC.